One and the same sample provided the 9 T cell receptor beta chains below, sequenced in a study of cytomegalovirus exposure and HLA in healthy donors. PCR was performed using 60 Vbeta and 13 Jbeta primers. Profiled with immunoSEQ multiplex PCR; TCRdb holds only in-frame clones, not every one. The sample includes some 120,000 clones, about 8.5% of them seen just once. The sample consisted of PBMCs. The receptors derive from a man between 35 and 55 years old in good health and CMV-seronegative.

This clone was observed a handful of times. J is TRBJ1-2 and V is TRBV19; 8 bases fit TRBD1. V lost 5 bases, J lost 8 bases, and 13 bases stayed unmatched. The CDR3 is made up of 15 amino acids. Germline CDR1 and CDR2: LNHDA and SQIVND (reference sequence). In DNA, the CDR3 is TGTGCCAGTAGTCCCCCCGGACAGGGCAGATGGGGCTACACCTTC. The encoded protein is CASSPPGQGRWGYTF.

V gene TRBV7-2 combines with J gene TRBJ1-4, with D maybe TRBD1 (5 bases). Germline loops: CDR1 SGHTA, CDR2 FQGNSA. Trimming took 1 base from V and 5 from J, leaving 11 bases between them. The CDR3 runs to 15 residues. CDR3 amino acids: CASSLVSGLNEKLFF. The DNA of the CDR3 is TGTGCCAGCAGCTTAGTTTCAGGGTTGAATGAAAAACTGTTTTTT.

This clone has a handful of counts. V is TRBV18 and J is TRBJ2-1; D is uncertain. The CDR3 length is 13 residues. V was shortened by 2 bases and J by 3 bases, with 5 bases between the two germline ends. The germline CDR1 and CDR2 sequences are KGHSH and LQKENI. CDR3 DNA sequence: TGTGCCAGCTCACCAATATTCTACAATGAGCAGTTCTTC. This gives the protein CASSPIFYNEQFF.

A few counts support this clone. The CDR3: CASSDDTRLANYGYTF. The DNA of the CDR3 is TGTGCCAGCAGTGACGACACAAGGTTGGCTAACTATGGCTACACCTTC. The chain employs TRBV25-1 and TRBJ1-2; D is ambiguous. This CDR3 spans 16 amino acids. Germline CDR1 is MGHDK and CDR2 is SYGVNS. V lost 3 bases and J lost 0, with 14 bases in between.

This clone was seen a handful of times. The chain carries TRBV7-9 and TRBJ1-6, with 8 bases matching TRBD1. Trimming at V came to 3 bases and at J to 10 bases, leaving 5 bases not matched to a gene. Germline CDR1 SEHNR, CDR2 FQNEAQ (reference sequence). The CDR3 contains 14 residues. The CDR3: CASSFGQGDSPLHF. Written as DNA, the CDR3 is TGTGCCAGCAGCTTCGGACAGGGAGACTCACCCCTCCACTTT.

The V gene is TRBV19, the J gene TRBJ2-5; D might be TRBD1 (5 bases). V was pared by 4 bases and J by 6 bases, with 24 bases between. The CDR3 is 17 residues long. Per the germline V gene, CDR1 is LNHDA and CDR2 is SQIVND (reference sequence). CDR3 sequence reads: CASSKGQSLRDRKTQYF. The CDR3 DNA sequence: TGTGCCAGTAGTAAGGGCCAGTCACTCAGGGATAGGAAGACCCAGTACTTC.

This clone was picked up a small number of times. This rearrangement joins TRBV12-5 to TRBJ2-5; the D gene is possibly TRBD2 (5 bases). Germline V gene data show CDR1 as LGHNT and CDR2 as FRNRAP. V lost 6 bases to trimming and J lost 0 bases, with 11 bases between them. The CDR3 contains 14 residues. This CDR3 is CASGGLSYQETQYF. CDR3 nucleotide sequence: TGTGCTAGTGGAGGACTTTCGTACCAAGAGACCCAGTACTTC.

The V call is TRBV11-3, the J call TRBJ2-7, with 7 bases aligning to TRBD2. This CDR3 has 15 residues. Losses at the gene ends were 5 bases for V and 6 bases for J; bases not matched to a gene: 13. Per the germline V gene, CDR1 is SGHNT and CDR2 is YENEEA. This chain's CDR3 is CASSPGGLPSTEQYF. The DNA for the CDR3 is TGTGCCAGCAGCCCGGGGGGACTCCCCTCGACCGAGCAGTACTTC. The variable domain in full, with the rest retrieved from reference TRBV11-3 and TRBJ2-7, is EAGVVQSPRYKIIEKKQPVAFWCNPISGHNTLYWYLQNLGQGPELLIRYENEEAVDDSQLPKDRFSAERLKGVDSTLKIQPAELGDSAVYLCASSPGGLPSTEQYFGPGTRLTVT.

The rearrangement links TRBV5-4 to TRBJ2-1, with D possibly TRBD1 on 7 matching bases. Germline CDR1 and CDR2: SGHNT and YYREEE (reference sequence). The CDR3 extends over 15 amino acids. V lost 0 bases, J lost 7 bases, and 14 bases lay in between. The CDR3 here is CASSLGQGGSNEQFF. CDR3 sequence (DNA): TGTGCCAGCAGCTTGGGACAGGGAGGAAGTAATGAGCAGTTCTTC.